The source of this TCR beta chain is a study of glioma-infiltrating T cells after dendritic cell vaccination (dated by TCRdb to the mid-2010s). As for the study more broadly: A cohort of about 15 glioblastoma patients from Phase I and II dendritic cell vaccination trials was included, of whom 9 were newly diagnosed and 6 had recurrent disease. Each patient got three intradermal injections of the dendritic cell vaccine, spaced at biweekly intervals, in the arm below the axilla. The vaccine consisted of monocyte-derived dendritic cells cultured approximately 7 days with IL-4 and GM-CSF, then pulsed overnight with autologous tumor lysate. Survival after dendritic cell vaccination was correlated with TCR sequencing metrics, including TIL content and tumor-blood repertoire overlap. Between the early 2000s and the early 2010s, patients were given autologous tumor lysate-pulsed dendritic cell vaccination. Deep sequencing of TCR beta CDR3 regions was used to quantify tumor-infiltrating lymphocyte content and compare tumor and blood repertoires in dendritic cell-vaccinated glioblastoma patients.

On this clone itself: Its cognate antigen has yet to be identified. No per-base quality is available; no much larger clone lies one base away. The identical CDR3 is also encoded by other nucleotide sequences in the sample.

TCRB CDR3 regions were amplified from approximately 2 ug genomic DNA, or all available DNA if less, using the immunoSEQ assay. For multiplex PCR, 60 forward primers for TCR V beta segments and 13 reverse primers for J beta segments were used. To estimate the number of reads per starting template, synthetic control templates were added to each sample at limiting dilution. Reads of 87 bp were generated by sequencing on the Illumina HiSeq System. The original pipeline was this. PCR and sequencing errors were removed by a nearest neighbor algorithm that merged closely related sequences. TCR overlap was measured as the percentage of unique tumor TCR beta sequences also present in the same patient's peripheral blood. Here the immuneACCESS table is served through TCRdb, limited to in-frame sequences with V and J called. Missing clones are a known gap in these copies; in checked studies unresolved V genes cover under half, and the rest lacks a known reason. The DNA gave D and trimming, while V, J and clone size come from that table. The sample yields approximately 91,000 clones; approximately 78% were counted once. Of the sample, roughly 2.1% falls within the top ten clones.

The time point label, as the study defines it: after dendritic cell vaccination, including at tumor progression/relapse. Selection of patients required sufficient residual fresh-frozen tumor tissue and over two years of available survival data. None of the glioblastoma patients carried an isocitrate dehydrogenase mutation, although molecular status otherwise varied. PBMC collection took place before vaccination, two weeks after the third vaccination, and at tumor progression if progression occurred. Genomic DNA was extracted with the Qiagen DNeasy Blood extraction Kit. The germline V gene (reference sequence) specifies LNHDA as CDR1 and SQIVND as CDR2. The CDR3 goes from the cysteine to the phenylalanine over 14 residues. Only the CDR3 portion is preserved as DNA: 42 bases, with reading frame beginning at the first base. V and J lose 9 bases and 8 bases, and a span of 22 bases separates them. The investigation overall reported the following: The cohort was small and heterogeneous, few patients had complete blood and tumor sets, and even fewer had initial-recurrent tumor pairs. TCR clonality showed no direct relationship with survival, which suggests that a diverse polyclonal response may matter. The three-group TCR overlap response model was characterized as speculative, and prospective validation of the model was stated to be required. After dendritic cell vaccination, a higher estimated pretreatment TIL content predicted longer time to progression and longer overall survival.

The clonotype comes from a human donor with glioblastoma. Source: blood, taken after dendritic cell vaccination. The chain is made from TRBV19 and TRBJ1-1, with TRBD1 perhaps the D gene, on 6 matching bases. For the CDR3, the sequence is CASRKGVAGTEAFF. The base sequence is TGTGCCAGCCGAAAGGGGGTAGCCGGCACCGAAGCTTTCTTT.